The TCR beta chain under discussion was sequenced for a study of control samples from healthy donors and cancer patients. Measured with immunoSEQ multiplex PCR; TCRdb has only the in-frame clones, and not every one. Of approximately 100,000 clones detected, around 80% appear once; the ten largest clones hold about 2%. This CDR3 has 14 residues. V was shortened by 10 bases and J by 4 bases, with 17 bases between the two germline ends. From germline, CDR1 is MDHEN and CDR2 SYDVKM. This sequence originates from a man in his sixties in good health. The sample was blood. The chain is built from TRBV28 and TRBJ1-5; D is perhaps TRBD1 (6 bases). CDR3 in amino acids: CATQLRQGNQPQHF. As DNA, the CDR3 is TGTGCCACCCAATTGAGGCAGGGGAATCAGCCCCAGCATTTT.